This T cell receptor (beta chain) was observed in a study of blood T cell repertoires in COVID-19 (dated by TCRdb to the early 2020s). General notes on the study: Samples covering the acute and convalescent phases of COVID-19 were provided by collaborators in the United States, Italy and Spain. A de-identified subject ID, COVID-19 status, age in years and sex were almost always included in the sample metadata. Where HLA class I and class II types were available, the types were taken from metadata supplied by the sample provider, not from assay-based typing. Samples came from the ongoing ImmuneRACE study (first 160 participants) plus 1,254 subjects from 6 global collaborators. The dataset comprised deeply sampled blood TCRbeta repertoires from subjects exposed to, actively infected with, or recovered from COVID-19. The prospective study material was composed of cDNA or gDNA derived from T cells, B-cell-depleted T cells, or PBMCs. A freely available public database, intended as a resource for researchers studying the immune response to SARS-CoV-2, is where the repertoires were released.

As to this clone: No antigen is known for it. Per-nucleotide qualities are absent, and no much larger clonotype sits a single base away.

A second Seattle source provided samples from volunteer blood donors who had recovered from COVID-19. Whole blood was collected in K2EDTA tubes by collaborating institutions according to the institutions' own protocols. For TCRbeta analysis, collaborator samples were shipped as frozen whole blood, as isolated PBMCs, or as DNA extracted from either sample type. Sequences SGHVS (CDR1) and FQNEAQ (CDR2) are obtained from the germline V gene. Clipping removes 5 bases from V and 2 bases from J, with 8 as the unmatched junction base count. From the cysteine through the phenylalanine, the CDR3 covers 17 amino acids. Of all the DNA, just the CDR3 is kept, 51 bases in frame from base 1. What the authors observed across the whole study: How much clinical and demographic metadata was included differed by source and by participant, and the metadata was provided uncurated.

TCRbeta CDR3 regions were amplified from genomic DNA using the immunoSEQ Assay, a bias-controlled multiplex PCR. Processing in the source paper ran as follows. The number of nucleated cells in each sample was estimated from the amplification of reference gene primers within the assay. Sequence reads were collapsed and filtered to measure the absolute abundance of every unique TCRbeta CDR3 rearrangement. Productive Simpson clonality was computed per sample as the square root of Simpson's diversity index over productive rearrangements. TCRdb mirrors the immuneACCESS table, restricted to in-frame sequences. Some clones are absent from its copies; in checked studies, under half trace to an unresolved V gene, and the reason for the others is unknown. D and trimming come from the DNA, and the V and J calls and clone size come from that table. The sample data list about 340,000 clones, and 91% of these were observed just once. The top ten hold approximately 3.5% of the sample.

The specimen sequenced was peripheral blood. The chain is made from TRBV7-8 and TRBJ2-3; 12 bases in between match TRBD2. The sequence was obtained from a woman under 30 who had recovered from COVID-19. The bases read TGTGCCAGCAGCCGCCGACTAGCGGGAGAGTACACAGATACGCAGTATTTT. Its coded protein is CASSRRLAGEYTDTQYF.